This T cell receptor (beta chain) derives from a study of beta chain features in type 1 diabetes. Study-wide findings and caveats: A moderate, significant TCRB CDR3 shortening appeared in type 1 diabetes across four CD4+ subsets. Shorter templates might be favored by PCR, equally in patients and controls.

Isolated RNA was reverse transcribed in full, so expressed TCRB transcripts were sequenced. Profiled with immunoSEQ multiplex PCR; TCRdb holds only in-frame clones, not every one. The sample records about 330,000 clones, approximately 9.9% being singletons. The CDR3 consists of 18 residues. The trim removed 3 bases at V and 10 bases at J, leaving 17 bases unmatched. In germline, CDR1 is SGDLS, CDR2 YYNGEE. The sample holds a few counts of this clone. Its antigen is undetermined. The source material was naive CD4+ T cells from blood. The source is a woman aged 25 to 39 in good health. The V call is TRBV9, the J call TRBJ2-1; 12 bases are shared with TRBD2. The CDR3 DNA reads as TGTGCCAGCAGCGCCCCCCCTGGGACTAGCGGGCCCGGTGGGGAGCAGTTCTTC. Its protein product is CASSAPPGTSGPGGEQFF.